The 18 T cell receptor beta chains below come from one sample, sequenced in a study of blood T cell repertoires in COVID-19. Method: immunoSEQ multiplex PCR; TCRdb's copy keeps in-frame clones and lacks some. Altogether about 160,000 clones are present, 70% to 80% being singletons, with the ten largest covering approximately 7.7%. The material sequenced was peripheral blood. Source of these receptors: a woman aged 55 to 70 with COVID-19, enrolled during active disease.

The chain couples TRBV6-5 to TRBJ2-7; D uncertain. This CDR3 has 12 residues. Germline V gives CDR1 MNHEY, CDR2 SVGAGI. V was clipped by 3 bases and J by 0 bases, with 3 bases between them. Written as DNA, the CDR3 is TGTGCCAGCAGTTATAGCTCCTACGAGCAGTACTTC. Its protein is CASSYSSYEQYF.

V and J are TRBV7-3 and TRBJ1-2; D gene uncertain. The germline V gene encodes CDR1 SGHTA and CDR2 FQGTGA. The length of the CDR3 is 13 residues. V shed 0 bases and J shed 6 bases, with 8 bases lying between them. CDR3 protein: CASSLTTTNGYTF. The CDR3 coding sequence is TGTGCCAGCAGCTTAACGACAACAAATGGCTACACCTTC.

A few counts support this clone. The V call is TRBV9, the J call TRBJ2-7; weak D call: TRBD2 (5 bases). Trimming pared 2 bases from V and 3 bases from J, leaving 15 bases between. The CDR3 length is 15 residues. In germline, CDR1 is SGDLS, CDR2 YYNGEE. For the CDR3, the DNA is TGTGCCAGCAGCGTGGAGCCAGCGGCCTTCTACGAGCAGTACTTC. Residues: CASSVEPAAFYEQYF.

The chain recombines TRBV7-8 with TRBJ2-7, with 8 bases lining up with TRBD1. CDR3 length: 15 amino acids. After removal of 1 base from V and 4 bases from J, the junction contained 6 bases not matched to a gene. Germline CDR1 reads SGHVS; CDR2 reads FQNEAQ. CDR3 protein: CASSLGTGLGYEQYV. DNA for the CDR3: TGTGCCAGCAGCTTAGGGACAGGGTTAGGTTACGAGCAGTACGTC.

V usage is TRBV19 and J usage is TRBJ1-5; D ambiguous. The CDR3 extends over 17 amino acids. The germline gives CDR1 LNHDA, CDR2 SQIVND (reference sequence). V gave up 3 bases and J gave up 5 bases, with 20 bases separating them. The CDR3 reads CASSILGSRTAYQPQHF. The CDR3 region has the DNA TGTGCCAGTAGTATTCTCGGCAGCCGGACTGCATATCAGCCCCAGCATTTT.

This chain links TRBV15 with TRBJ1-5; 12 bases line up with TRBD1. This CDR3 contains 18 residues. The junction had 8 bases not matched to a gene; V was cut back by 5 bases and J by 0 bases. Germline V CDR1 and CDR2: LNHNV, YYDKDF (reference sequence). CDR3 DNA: TGTGCCACCAGCCCGCCGGGACAGGGGGCATATAGCAATCAGCCCCAGCATTTT. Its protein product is CATSPPGQGAYSNQPQHF. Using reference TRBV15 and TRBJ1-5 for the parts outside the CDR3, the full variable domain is DAMVIQNPRYQVTQFGKPVTLSCSQTLNHNVMYWYQQKSSQAPKLLFHYYDKDFNNEADTPDNFQSRRPNTSFCFLDIRSPGLGDTAMYLCATSPPGQGAYSNQPQHFGDGTRLSIL.

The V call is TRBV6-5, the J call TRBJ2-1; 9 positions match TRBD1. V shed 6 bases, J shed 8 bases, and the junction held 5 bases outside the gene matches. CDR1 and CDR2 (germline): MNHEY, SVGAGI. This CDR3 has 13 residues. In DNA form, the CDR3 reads TGTGCCAGCAGCCGCGGACAGGGGCATGAGCAGTTCTTC. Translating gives CASSRGQGHEQFF.

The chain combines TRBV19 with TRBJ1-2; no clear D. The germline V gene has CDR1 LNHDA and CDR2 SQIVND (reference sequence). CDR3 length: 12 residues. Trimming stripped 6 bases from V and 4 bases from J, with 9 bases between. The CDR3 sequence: CASSPGAYGYTF. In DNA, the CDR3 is TGTGCCAGTAGCCCCGGAGCCTATGGCTACACCTTC.

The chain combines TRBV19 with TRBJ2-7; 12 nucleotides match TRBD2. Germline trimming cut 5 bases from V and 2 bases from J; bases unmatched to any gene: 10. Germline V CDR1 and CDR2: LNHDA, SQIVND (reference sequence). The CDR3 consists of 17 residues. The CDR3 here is CASSLTSGRTHPYEQYF. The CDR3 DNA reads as TGTGCCAGTAGTCTTACTAGCGGGAGGACCCACCCCTACGAGCAGTACTTC. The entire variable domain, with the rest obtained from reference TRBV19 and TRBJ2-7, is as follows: DGGITQSPKYLFRKEGQNVTLSCEQNLNHDAMYWYRQDPGQGLRLIYYSQIVNDFQKGDIAEGYSVSREKKESFPLTVTSAQKNPTAFYLCASSLTSGRTHPYEQYFGPGTRLTVT.

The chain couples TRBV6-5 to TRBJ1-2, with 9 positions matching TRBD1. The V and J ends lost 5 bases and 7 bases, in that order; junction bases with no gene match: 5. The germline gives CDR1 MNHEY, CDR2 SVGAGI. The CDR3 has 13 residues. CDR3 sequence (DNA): TGTGCCAGCAGTAGAACGACAGGGGGTGGCTACACCTTC. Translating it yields CASSRTTGGGYTF.

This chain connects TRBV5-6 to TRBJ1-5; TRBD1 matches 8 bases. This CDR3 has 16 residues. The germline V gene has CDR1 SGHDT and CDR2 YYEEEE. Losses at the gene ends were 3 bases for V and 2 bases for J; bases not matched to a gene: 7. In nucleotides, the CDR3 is TGTGCCAGCAGCTCCAGGGGGCGCGGAGGCAATCAGCCCCAGCATTTT. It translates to CASSSRGRGGNQPQHF.

CDR3 in amino acids: CASSRGLEGDTQYF. CDR3 bases: TGTGCCAGTAGTCGCGGGCTAGAGGGAGATACGCAGTATTTT. The chain joins TRBV19 to TRBJ2-3; D perhaps matches TRBD2 (5 bases). V lost 5 bases and J lost 5, with 14 bases in between. This CDR3 is built from 14 residues. Germline V gives CDR1 LNHDA, CDR2 SQIVND (reference sequence).

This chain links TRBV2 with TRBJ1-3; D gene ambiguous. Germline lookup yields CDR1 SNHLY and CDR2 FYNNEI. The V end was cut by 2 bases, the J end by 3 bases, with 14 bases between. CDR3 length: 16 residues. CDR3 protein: CASSELTIRSGNTIYF. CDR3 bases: TGTGCCAGCAGTGAACTTACCATCAGAAGTGGAAACACCATATATTTT. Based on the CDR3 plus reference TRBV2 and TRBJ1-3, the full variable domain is EPEVTQTPSHQVTQMGQEVILRCVPISNHLYFYWYRQILGQKVEFLVSFYNNEISEKSEIFDDQFSVERPDGSNFTLKIRSTKLEDSAMYFCASSELTIRSGNTIYFGEGSWLTVV.

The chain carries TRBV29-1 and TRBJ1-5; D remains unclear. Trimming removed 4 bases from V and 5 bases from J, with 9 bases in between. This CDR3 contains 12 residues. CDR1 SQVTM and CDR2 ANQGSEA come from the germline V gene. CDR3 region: CSVGQADQPQHF. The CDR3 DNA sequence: TGCAGCGTTGGGCAGGCCGATCAGCCCCAGCATTTT.

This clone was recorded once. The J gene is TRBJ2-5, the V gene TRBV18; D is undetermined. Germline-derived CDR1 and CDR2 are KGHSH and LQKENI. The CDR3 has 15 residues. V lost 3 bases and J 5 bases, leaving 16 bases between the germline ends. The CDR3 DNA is TGTGCCAGCTCACCCTTTCGCGTTCTGAGGGAGACCCAGTACTTC. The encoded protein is CASSPFRVLRETQYF.

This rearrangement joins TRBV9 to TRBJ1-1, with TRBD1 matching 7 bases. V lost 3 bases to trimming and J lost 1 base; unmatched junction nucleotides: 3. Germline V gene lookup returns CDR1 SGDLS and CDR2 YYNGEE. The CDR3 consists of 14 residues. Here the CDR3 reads CASSGGQPNTEAFF. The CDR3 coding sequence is TGTGCCAGCAGCGGGGGACAGCCGAACACTGAAGCTTTCTTT.

CDR3: CASSPIRQTTNEKLFF. The CDR3 DNA reads as TGTGCCAGCTCTCCGATTAGACAGACAACTAATGAAAAACTGTTTTTT. The chain recombines TRBV18 with TRBJ1-4, with a possible D match to TRBD1 (5 bases). V was trimmed by 6 bases and J by 0 bases, leaving 14 bases between them. The length of the CDR3 is 16 residues. Germline CDR1 is KGHSH and CDR2 is LQKENI.

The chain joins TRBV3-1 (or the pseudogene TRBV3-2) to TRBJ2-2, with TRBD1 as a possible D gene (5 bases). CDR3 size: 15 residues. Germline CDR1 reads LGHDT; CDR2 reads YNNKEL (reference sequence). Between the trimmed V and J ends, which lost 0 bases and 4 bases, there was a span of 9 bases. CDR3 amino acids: CASSQELRGTGELFF. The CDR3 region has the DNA TGTGCCAGCAGCCAAGAGTTAAGGGGCACCGGGGAGCTGTTTTTT.